Presented here are 4 T cell receptor beta chains from one specimen sequenced in a study of blood T cell repertoires in COVID-19. This table comes from immunoSEQ multiplex PCR, and its TCRdb copy is limited to in-frame clones, with some not included. The sample records some 150,000 clones, 86% being singletons. Sequencing used PBMCs or T cells enriched from blood (not recorded which). The source of these receptors is a man aged 45-60 years who had recovered from COVID-19.

The CDR3: CASSEPPYNEQFF. The DNA of the CDR3 is TGTGCCAGCAGTGAGCCCCCCTACAATGAGCAGTTCTTC. This rearrangement joins TRBV27 to TRBJ2-1; D not resolved. Germline-derived CDR1 and CDR2 are MNHEY and SMNVEV (reference sequence). Between the trimmed V and J ends, which lost 5 bases and 2 bases, there was a span of 7 bases. The CDR3 has 13 amino acids.

This clone has only one observation. The chain couples TRBV7-2 to TRBJ2-1, with a possible D match to TRBD2 (6 bases). V lost 1 base, J lost 6 bases, and 16 bases lay in between. The CDR3 is 16 amino acids. Germline-derived CDR1 and CDR2 are SGHTA and FQGNSA. DNA of the CDR3: TGTGCCAGCAGCTTAGGTACCGGGAGAGAAGGCAATGAGCAGTTCTTC. It encodes CASSLGTGREGNEQFF.

The J gene is TRBJ2-5, the V gene TRBV5-4; the match to TRBD1 covers 7 bases. The CDR3 is 16 residues long. V lost 0 bases to trimming and J lost 6 bases; unmatched junction nucleotides: 11. CDR1 is SGHNT, CDR2 YYREEE, per germline (reference sequence). In DNA, the CDR3 is TGTGCCAGCAGCTTGGAATCGACAGGGACGGGCAAGACCCAGTACTTC. Translation gives CASSLESTGTGKTQYF.

This chain uses TRBV27 with TRBJ1-5, with unresolved D. This CDR3 spans 13 amino acids. V dropped 2 bases and J dropped 7 bases, with 9 bases sitting between them. The V gene's germline CDR1 is MNHEY and CDR2 SMNVEV (reference sequence). The CDR3 region has the DNA TGTGCCAGCAGTTTAGCGGGCGGCCAGCCCCAGCATTTT. Residues: CASSLAGGQPQHF.